Each of the 26 T cell receptor beta chains below was sequenced from the same sample in a study of identical twins. TCRdb fed the 5' RACE reads into MiXCR, producing one record per CDR3 protein. The repertoire includes nearly 900,000 distinct CDR3 sequences, approximately 13% of them detected once, and around 1.5% sits in the top ten. In addition, the sample was reused for a study of yellow fever vaccine responses in identical twins.

Sequenced material: PBMCs. These receptors originate from a woman younger than 35 in good health.

V is TRBV18 and J is TRBJ2-1; 10 nucleotides match TRBD2. J was trimmed by 6 bases and V by 3 bases; bases with no gene match: 5. The CDR3 is 15 amino acids. Looked up from germline, CDR1 is KGHSH and CDR2 is LQKENI. The chain's CDR3 is CASSPSGGHTNEQFF. The CDR3 DNA reads as TGTGCCAGCTCACCTAGCGGGGGGCATACCAATGAGCAGTTCTTC.

The V call is TRBV28, the J call TRBJ2-1; 10 bases are a match to TRBD1. This CDR3 contains 16 residues. Germline CDR1 and CDR2: MDHEN and SYDVKM. J lost 4 bases, V lost 6 bases, and 9 bases had no gene match. The CDR3: CASRKRTGGLYNEQFF. The CDR3 nucleotides read TGTGCCAGCAGAAAGAGGACAGGGGGTTTGTACAATGAGCAGTTCTTC.

V usage is TRBV15 and J usage is TRBJ2-7, with D possibly being TRBD1 (5 bases). Germline assignment: CDR1 LNHNV and CDR2 YYDKDF (reference sequence). Trimming removed 0 bases at V and 5 bases at J, with 8 bases between. The CDR3 is made up of 13 amino acids. In DNA, the CDR3 is TGTGCCACCAGCAGAGACAGGGTACACGAGCAGTACGTC. Its protein product is CATSRDRVHEQYV.

This clonotype was seen a handful of times. The V call is TRBV7-9, the J call TRBJ1-1; D not resolved. Germline CDR1 SEHNR, CDR2 FQNEAQ (reference sequence). The V gene lost 4 bases and the J gene lost 7 bases, with 10 bases spanning the gap. The CDR3 contains 12 residues. CDR3 residues: CASSSDRGEAFF. Written as DNA, the CDR3 is TGTGCCAGCAGCTCCGACCGGGGTGAAGCTTTCTTT.

This clonotype has just a few counts. This chain joins TRBV20-1 and TRBJ2-7; D may be TRBD1 or TRBD2 (5 bases each). V lost 0 bases, J lost 0 bases, and 9 bases lay in between. CDR1 is DFQATT, CDR2 SNEGSKA, per germline (reference sequence). The CDR3 sequence is 14 residues long. The CDR3 DNA sequence: TGCAGTGCTAGAGACCCGGGGCTCTCCTACGAGCAGTACTTC. Amino acids: CSARDPGLSYEQYF.

This rearrangement joins TRBV5-1 to TRBJ2-1, with 13 nucleotides matching TRBD2. V lost 3 bases to trimming and J lost 6 bases; unmatched junction nucleotides: 3. CDR1 is SGHRS, CDR2 YFSETQ, per germline. The CDR3 totals 15 residues. The chain's CDR3 is CASSSLAGGPNEQFF. The CDR3 nucleotides read TGCGCCAGCAGCTCACTAGCGGGAGGGCCCAATGAGCAGTTCTTC.

The sample holds many counts of this clonotype. This chain connects TRBV20-1 to TRBJ1-3; D ambiguous. The V end was cut by 0 bases, the J end by 0 bases, with 6 bases between. This CDR3 spans 14 amino acids. Germline CDR1 and CDR2: DFQATT and SNEGSKA (reference sequence). In DNA form, the CDR3 reads TGCAGTGCTAGAGATCGCGTCTCTGGAAACACCATATATTTT. Protein product: CSARDRVSGNTIYF.

This clonotype appeared a few times. This chain links TRBV12-3 or TRBV12-4 with TRBJ2-1, with a tentative D call TRBD2 (5 bases). The ends were cut back, 2 bases at V and 8 bases at J, with 10 bases in the middle. This CDR3 comprises 13 residues. CDR3: CASSLTSRYEQFF. The CDR3 DNA sequence: TGTGCCAGCAGTTTAACTAGTAGGTATGAGCAGTTCTTC.

This clonotype appeared many times. This chain connects TRBV27 to TRBJ1-1; no definite D call. The V and J ends lost 6 bases and 3 bases respectively, with 8 bases between them. Germline V gives CDR1 MNHEY, CDR2 SMNVEV (reference sequence). The CDR3 spans 12 residues. The CDR3 nucleotides read TGTGCCAGCAGAACCCCCTACACTGAAGCTTTCTTT. This translates into CASRTPYTEAFF.

This clonotype was observed at least ten times. The chain combines TRBV5-1 with TRBJ2-2, with 10 bases that match TRBD1. The germline CDR1 and CDR2 sequences are SGHRS and YFSETQ. V dropped 0 bases and J dropped 2; count of bases not matched to a gene: 4. The CDR3 totals 17 residues. Here the CDR3 reads CASSLARDRGNTGELFF. Here the CDR3 DNA reads TGCGCCAGCAGCTTGGCCCGGGACAGGGGAAACACCGGGGAGCTGTTTTTT. Based on the CDR3 plus reference TRBV5-1 and TRBJ2-2, the full variable domain is KAGVTQTPRYLIKTRGQQVTLSCSPISGHRSVSWYQQTPGQGLQFLFEYFSETQRNKGNFPGRFSGRQFSNSRSEMNVSTLELGDSALYLCASSLARDRGNTGELFFGEGSRLTVL.

This sequence joins TRBV5-6 and TRBJ1-2; TRBD1 is a possible D gene (6 bases). The CDR3 consists of 14 residues. Germline-derived CDR1 and CDR2 are SGHDT and YYEEEE. V shed 4 bases and J shed 9 bases, with 19 bases lying between them. This CDR3 reads CASSIGTTVRSYTF. CDR3 nucleotides: TGTGCCAGCAGCATCGGGACAACCGTTCGTAGCTACACCTTC.

The chain is built from TRBV20-1 and TRBJ2-1; D may be TRBD1 (6 bases). The CDR3 contains 16 residues. Trimming removed 0 bases at V and 1 base at J, with 13 bases between. Germline V lookup: CDR1 DFQATT, CDR2 SNEGSKA (reference sequence). CDR3 in DNA: TGCAGTGCTAGAGATGACTTGCAGGGGTCCTACAATGAGCAGTTCTTC. It encodes CSARDDLQGSYNEQFF.

The genes are TRBV29-1 and TRBJ1-1; 9 bases map to TRBD1. This CDR3 spans 16 amino acids. The V gene's germline CDR1 is SQVTM and CDR2 ANQGSEA. The junction had 8 bases not matched to a gene; V was cut back by 0 bases and J by 3 bases. The CDR3 sequence is CSVEDYGQGWHTEAFF. As DNA, the CDR3 is TGCAGCGTTGAAGATTACGGACAGGGGTGGCACACTGAAGCTTTCTTT.

This clonotype appeared once. The chain couples TRBV24-1 to TRBJ2-1, with 9 nucleotides matching TRBD1. Germline CDR1 KGHDR, CDR2 SFDVKD. Trimming took 4 bases from V and 8 from J; bases not matched to a gene: 5. The length of the CDR3 is 14 residues. CDR3 nucleotide sequence: TGTGCCACCAGTGAAAGGACAGGGGAATATGAGCAGTTCTTC. It translates to CATSERTGEYEQFF.

The chain combines TRBV7-9 with TRBJ1-5; 10 nucleotides match TRBD1. CDR3 length: 14 residues. Germline V gene sequence: CDR1 SEHNR, CDR2 FQNEAQ (reference sequence). J gave up 6 bases and V 5 bases, and 4 bases lay outside the gene matches. CDR3 nucleotides: TGTGCCAGCAGCGGGACAGGGGCCGCTCAGCCCCAGCATTTT. The encoded protein is CASSGTGAAQPQHF.

The chain recombines TRBV20-1 with TRBJ1-1; maybe TRBD1 (5 bases). The CDR3 is 12 residues long. The germline gives CDR1 DFQATT, CDR2 SNEGSKA (reference sequence). Trimming took off 5 bases at V and 6 bases at J, with 13 bases between the two ends. CDR3 nucleotide sequence: TGCAGTGCTCGGTCTGGGGGGGCTGAAGCTTTCTTT. Protein sequence: CSARSGGAEAFF.

J is TRBJ1-1 and V is TRBV29-1; no clear D. This CDR3 has 10 residues. Trimming pared 6 bases from V and 6 bases from J, leaving 8 bases between. Germline lookup yields CDR1 SQVTM and CDR2 ANQGSEA. CDR3 nucleotide sequence: TGCAGCGTGATTATGGCTGAAGCTTTCTTT. Translated, it gives CSVIMAEAFF.

The chain recombines TRBV7-9 with TRBJ1-1; 8 positions agree with TRBD1. Germline CDR1 and CDR2: SEHNR and FQNEAQ (reference sequence). CDR3 size: 16 residues. Germline trimming cut 5 bases from V and 4 bases from J; bases unmatched to any gene: 12. The DNA of the CDR3 is TGTGCCAGCAGCCTGACAGGGGCGGGTGGAAGCACTGAAGCTTTCTTT. Translated, it gives CASSLTGAGGSTEAFF.

In its sample, this clonotype was seen a few times. V usage is TRBV7-6 and J usage is TRBJ2-1, with 7 positions matching TRBD2. CDR1 and CDR2 from the germline V gene are SGHVS and FNYEAQ. This CDR3 region has 15 residues. With 5 bases clipped from V and 6 bases from J, the junction kept 10 bases outside the gene matches. Written as DNA, the CDR3 is TGTGCCAGCAGCGTAGGACAAGGGGAGGGCAATGAGCAGTTCTTC. It codes for CASSVGQGEGNEQFF.

This clonotype showed up just a few times. The V gene is TRBV5-5, the J gene TRBJ2-3; the D gene is possibly TRBD1 (6 bases). Between the trimmed V and J ends, which lost 6 bases and 3 bases, there was a span of 17 bases. The CDR3 is 15 amino acids. Germline lookup yields CDR1 SGHKS and CDR2 YYEKEE (reference sequence). The DNA of the CDR3 is TGTGCCAGCACCAACAGGGTTATTATGACAGATACGCAGTATTTT. It yields the protein CASTNRVIMTDTQYF.

This sequence joins TRBV28 and TRBJ1-2; 11 bases fit TRBD1. This CDR3 is 13 amino acids long. CDR1 and CDR2 (germline): MDHEN, SYDVKM. After removal of 10 bases from V and 4 bases from J, the junction contained 5 bases not matched to a gene. The CDR3 protein is CATWTGGTYGYTF. In DNA form, the CDR3 reads TGTGCCACCTGGACAGGGGGCACCTATGGCTACACCTTC.

This clonotype was counted many times. The V gene is TRBV11-2, the J gene TRBJ2-1; 10 bases are a match to TRBD2. This CDR3 is built from 15 residues. Germline CDR1 and CDR2: SGHAT and FQNNGV. V lost 4 bases and J lost 3; bases outside the gene matches: 3. The CDR3 reads CASSSLAGDYNEQFF. CDR3 coding DNA: TGTGCCAGCAGCTCTCTAGCGGGGGACTACAATGAGCAGTTCTTC.

The V call is TRBV5-1, the J call TRBJ2-2, with 9 bases fitting TRBD1. With V trimmed by 2 bases and J by 10 bases, 12 bases remained unmatched. Looked up from germline, CDR1 is SGHRS and CDR2 is YFSETQ. The CDR3 is 16 amino acids. CDR3 bases: TGCGCCAGCAGCTTCGCCGGGACAGGGTATAATGTGGAGCTGTTTTTT. Protein product: CASSFAGTGYNVELFF.

At least ten counts were recorded for this clonotype. The chain couples TRBV12-3 or TRBV12-4 to TRBJ1-3; 9 bases fit TRBD1. The trim removed 3 bases at V and 0 bases at J, leaving 3 bases unmatched. CDR3 size: 16 residues. CDR3 in DNA: TGTGCCAGCAGTTTTACAGGGGGCCGCTCTGGAAACACCATATATTTT. Translating it yields CASSFTGGRSGNTIYF.

This clonotype was seen many times. The rearrangement joins TRBV12-3 or TRBV12-4 to TRBJ1-6, with D perhaps matching TRBD1 (6 bases). This CDR3 comprises 16 residues. The V end lost 1 base, the J end lost 3 bases, and 10 bases lay between the germline ends. The CDR3 nucleotides read TGTGCCAGCAGTTTAGGCGGACAGCACTATAATTCACCCCTCCACTTT. It specifies CASSLGGQHYNSPLHF.

This clonotype was detected many times. The chain is built from TRBV5-1 and TRBJ2-7; tentative D call: TRBD1 (6 bases). Germline-derived CDR1 and CDR2 are SGHRS and YFSETQ. Trimming removed 4 bases at V and 3 bases at J, with 20 bases between. The CDR3 contains 16 residues. The CDR3 reads CASSLTLTTGNYEQYF. The CDR3 nucleotides are TGCGCCAGCAGCCTCACTTTAACGACAGGAAACTACGAGCAGTACTTC.